This T cell receptor (beta chain) was retrieved from a study of T-cell reconstitution after alpha-beta-depleted transplantation in children. Overall study results and limits: Newly produced T cells mostly accounted for T-cell counts and diversity one year post-transplant. In patients about two months after transplant, alpha-beta T cells reportedly arose from several hundred expanded graft clones. Surviving recipient cells, namely T cells and thymic progenitors, were the source of high day-60 TCRbeta diversity in some patients.

CDR1 and CDR2 (germline): SGHRS, YFSETQ. V was pared by 2 bases and J by 2 bases, with 11 bases between. The CDR3 covers 14 residues. Molecular barcoding with unique molecular identifiers was used for the TCRbeta library. Using its own MiXCR run on the PCR reads, TCRdb lists one record per CDR3 protein. The sample includes fewer than 1 million distinct CDR3 sequences, approximately 15% of them seen just once. In this sample, this clonotype turned up a few times. Its antigen is not known. The chain joins TRBV5-1 to TRBJ2-7; D gene uncertain. The sample consisted of PBMCs, mostly from graft donor cells, taken 360 days after TCRalphabeta/CD19-depleted stem cell transplant. The sequence was obtained from a male patient between 5 and 17 years old who had a stem cell transplant for acute lymphoblastic leukemia, so the T cells may come from the graft donor. The CDR3 coding sequence is TGCGCCAGCAGCTTATCGACCCTCGCCTACGAGCAGTACTTC. Translating gives CASSLSTLAYEQYF.